The rows below give T cell receptor beta chains drawn from one sample of a study of shared clonotypes between healthy human individuals. Sequencing was performed with immunoSEQ multiplex PCR; in TCRdb, only in-frame clones are kept and a portion is missing. The sample consists of some 1,100,000 clones, more than 75% of them appearing once. The sequenced sample consisted of memory CD4+ T cells from PBMCs. The receptor set was obtained from a man aged 18-30 years in good health. Some clones in this sample may be carry-over from other donors' samples. Each CDR3 is given with its conserved first and last residue. The order of the fields is CDR3 protein, CDR3 DNA, V gene, J gene, D gene, clone size. A D gene is named only where the DNA matches it firmly. Expanded clones get a size class; other rows say once, few or many, or leave the size out.

CASSKGLRTSGDEQFF,TGTGCCAGCAGCAAAGGACTAAGGACTAGCGGCGATGAGCAGTTCTTC,TRBV7-2,TRBJ2-1,TRBD2,many
CATSRDRSSNQPQHF,TGTGCCACCAGCAGAGACAGGAGTAGCAATCAGCCCCAGCATTTT,TRBV15,TRBJ1-5,.,few
CSVEVLPGLGTQYF,TGCAGCGTTGAAGTTTTACCCGGCCTCGGGACCCAGTACTTC,TRBV29-1,TRBJ2-5,.,.
CASSLARGWDTQYF,TGTGCCAGCAGCTTGGCCAGAGGGTGGGATACGCAGTATTTT,TRBV5-6,TRBJ2-3,.,few
CASTSQGTVNEKLFF,TGTGCCAGCACGAGCCAGGGGACGGTTAATGAAAAACTGTTTTTT,TRBV2,TRBJ1-4,.,.
CASSDVPRTDEKLFF,TGTGCCAGCAGCGACGTGCCCCGGACAGATGAAAAACTGTTTTTT,TRBV7-9,TRBJ1-4,.,.
CAWSFRGNSYNEQFF,TGTGCCTGGAGTTTTCGGGGGAACTCCTACAATGAGCAGTTCTTC,TRBV30,TRBJ2-1,.,few
CASSSYHREWETQYF,TGTGCCAGCAGCTCGTACCACCGGGAATGGGAGACCCAGTACTTC,TRBV5-4,TRBJ2-5,.,.
CASSPVAGRTNTEAFF,TGTGCCAGCAGCCCCGTGGCAGGGCGGACGAACACTGAAGCTTTCTTT,TRBV4-2,TRBJ1-1,.,.
CATSRERRSYEQYF,TGTGCCACCAGCAGAGAACGACGCTCCTACGAGCAGTACTTC,TRBV15,TRBJ2-7,.,.
CASSSTSEASYEQYF,TGTGCCAGCAGTTCCACCTCGGAAGCCTCCTACGAGCAGTACTTC,TRBV28,TRBJ2-7,.,.
CASTPLTANTGELFF,TGCGCCAGCACCCCATTGACGGCGAACACCGGGGAGCTGTTTTTT,TRBV5-1,TRBJ2-2,.,.
CASSAGRAGGSTDTQYF,TGTGCCAGCAGTGCCGGGAGGGCCGGAGGTAGCACAGATACGCAGTATTTT,TRBV2,TRBJ2-3,TRBD2,.
CASSYSYSPYNEQFF,TGTGCCAGCAGTTACTCGTACAGTCCATACAATGAGCAGTTCTTC,TRBV6-6,TRBJ2-1,.,.
CASSPGQGAGEQYF,TGTGCCAGCTCACCGGGGCAGGGGGCAGGCGAGCAGTACTTC,TRBV18,TRBJ2-7,TRBD1,once
CASSLVDGRGADTQYF,TGTGCCAGCAGCTTGGTGGACGGAAGAGGCGCAGATACGCAGTATTTT,TRBV5-6,TRBJ2-3,.,few
CASSTRGHNTGELFF,TGTGCCAGCAGCACTAGGGGGCACAACACCGGGGAGCTGTTTTTT,TRBV27,TRBJ2-2,TRBD1,.
CAWSVSGDTQYF,TGTGCCTGGAGTGTAAGTGGGGATACGCAGTATTTT,TRBV30,TRBJ2-3,.,.
CSVGQGGNEQFF,TGCAGCGTTGGACAGGGGGGCAATGAGCAGTTCTTC,TRBV29-1,TRBJ2-1,TRBD1,.
CASSPLAGVGNEQFF,TGTGCCAGCTCACCACTAGCGGGAGTTGGCAATGAGCAGTTCTTC,TRBV18,TRBJ2-1,TRBD2,many
CASSKETRGRTYEQYF,TGTGCCAGCAGCAAAGAAACCCGGGGACGCACCTACGAGCAGTACTTC,TRBV21-1,TRBJ2-7,.,.
CASTPRAGAISYEQYF,TGCGCCAGCACCCCAAGAGCGGGAGCAATATCCTACGAGCAGTACTTC,TRBV5-1,TRBJ2-7,TRBD2,.
CASSRGAATNEKLFF,TGTGCCAGCTCACGAGGTGCTGCAACTAATGAAAAACTGTTTTTT,TRBV18,TRBJ1-4,.,.
CASSYGMADRPEQYF,TGTGCCAGCAGTTACGGCATGGCGGATCGGCCCGAGCAGTACTTC,TRBV6-6,TRBJ2-7,.,.
CASSPTERGVAFF,TGTGCCAGCAGTCCTACTGAAAGGGGGGTAGCTTTCTTT,TRBV6-1,TRBJ1-1,.,.
CASSLVSGPLEQYF,TGTGCCAGCAGCTTAGTTAGCGGCCCCCTCGAGCAGTACTTC,TRBV5-6,TRBJ2-7,.,.
CASSPLDRQLDTQYF,TGTGCCAGCTCACCCTTGGACAGGCAACTAGATACGCAGTATTTT,TRBV18,TRBJ2-3,TRBD1,.
CASSSTGTDYGYTF,TGTGCCAGCAGCTCGACAGGGACGGACTATGGCTACACCTTC,TRBV11-2,TRBJ1-2,TRBD1,.
CASRANTDTQYF,TGTGCCAGCAGGGCTAACACAGATACGCAGTATTTT,TRBV2,TRBJ2-3,.,.
CASCDSNANTGELFF,TGTGCCAGCTGTGACTCTAACGCGAACACCGGGGAGCTGTTTTTT,TRBV18,TRBJ2-2,.,.